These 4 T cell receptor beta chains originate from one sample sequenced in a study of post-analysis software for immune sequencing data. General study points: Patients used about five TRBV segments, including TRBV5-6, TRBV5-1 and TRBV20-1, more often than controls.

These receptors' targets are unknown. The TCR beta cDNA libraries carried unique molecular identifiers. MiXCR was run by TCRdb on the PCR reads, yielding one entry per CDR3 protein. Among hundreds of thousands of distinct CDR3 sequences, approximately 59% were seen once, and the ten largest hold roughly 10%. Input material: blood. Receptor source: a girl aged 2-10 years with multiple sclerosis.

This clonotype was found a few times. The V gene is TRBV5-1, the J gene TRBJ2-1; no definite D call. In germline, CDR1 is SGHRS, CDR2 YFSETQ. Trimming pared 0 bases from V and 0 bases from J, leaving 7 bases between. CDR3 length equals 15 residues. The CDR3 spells CASSLVPGSYNEQFF. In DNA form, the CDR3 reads TGCGCCAGCAGCTTGGTTCCCGGCTCCTACAATGAGCAGTTCTTC.

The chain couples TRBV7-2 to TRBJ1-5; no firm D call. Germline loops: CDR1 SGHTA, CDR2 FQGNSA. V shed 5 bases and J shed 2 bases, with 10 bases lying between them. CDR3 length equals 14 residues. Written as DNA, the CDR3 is TGTGCCAGCAGCCTTACGACACGCAATCAGCCCCAGCATTTT. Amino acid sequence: CASSLTTRNQPQHF.

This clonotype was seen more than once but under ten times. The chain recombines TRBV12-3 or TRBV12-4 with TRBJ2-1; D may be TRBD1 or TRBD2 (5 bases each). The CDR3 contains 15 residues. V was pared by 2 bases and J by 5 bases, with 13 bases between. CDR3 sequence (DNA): TGTGCCAGCAGTTTATCGAGGGGAAACAACAATGAGCAGTTCTTC. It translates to CASSLSRGNNNEQFF.

CDR3 region: CASSSNIEETQYF. As DNA, the CDR3 is TGTGCCAGCAGTTCGAACATCGAAGAGACCCAGTACTTC. The chain recombines TRBV6-2 or TRBV6-3 with TRBJ2-5; unclear D gene. V lost 4 bases and J 3 bases, leaving 9 bases between the germline ends. This CDR3 spans 13 amino acids. Germline CDR1 is MNHEY and CDR2 is SVGEGT.